This T cell receptor beta chain originates from a study of T cells in Graves' hyperthyroidism and ophthalmopathy. Study-wide results and caveats: Using 13 V-J features, a model discriminated ophthalmopathy from stable hyperthyroidism.

This clonotype was counted at least ten times. What it recognizes is unknown. Researchers amplified the TCR beta CDR3 regions from RNA transcripts. Initially, a first-round RT-PCR of the TCR CDR3 employed the HTBI primer set. One entry per CDR3 protein, called by TCRdb with MiXCR from the multiplex PCR reads. The sample includes 700,000 or so distinct CDR3 sequences, roughly 15% seen only once; the top ten take 12%. The receptor comes from a woman between 50 and 59 years old with Graves' ophthalmopathy. Sequencing was carried out using blood.

The CDR3 DNA is TGCGCCAGCAGCCGTGGAGCGGGAGGGCCTGATGAGCAGTTCTTC. Its translation: CASSRGAGGPDEQFF. This chain joins TRBV5-1 and TRBJ2-1; 10 bases map to TRBD2. The CDR3 runs to 15 residues. CDR1 and CDR2 (germline): SGHRS, YFSETQ. With 4 bases clipped from V and 8 bases from J, the junction kept 9 bases outside the gene matches.